This T cell receptor (beta chain) derives from a study of shared clonotypes between healthy human individuals. Using immunoSEQ multiplex PCR, the repertoire was profiled, and TCRdb retains in-frame clones only, with some absent. Among roughly 2,000,000 clones listed, roughly 95% were seen once. CD8 cells regarded as naive lacked CD45RO, were positively chosen for CCR7, and omitted terminally differentiated effector memory CD45RA+ cells. This clone was picked up one time. Its antigen remains unknown. Germline CDR1 SEHNR, CDR2 FQNEAQ (reference sequence). The CDR3 runs to 15 residues. The ends lost 2 bases at V and 3 bases at J; junction bases unmatched: 6. Study-wide results and caveats: Richness estimates generally favored naive over memory subsets. Donor scarcity curtailed the genetic and exposure-history diversity represented herein. In several donors, about 5% of naive CD4 clonotypes appeared in common.

The receptor was isolated from a man between 18 and 29 years old in good health. The material sequenced was naive CD8+ T cells sorted from blood. The chain is built from TRBV7-9 and TRBJ2-7; 8 nucleotides align to TRBD1. CDR3: CASSLPDRGYYEQYF. The DNA for the CDR3 is TGTGCCAGCAGCTTACCCGACAGGGGTTACTACGAGCAGTACTTC.